This T cell receptor (beta chain) was recovered during a study of regulatory T cells in long-lasting Graves disease. The CDR3 covers 11 residues. Trimming shortened V by 4 bases and J by 7 bases, and 7 bases separated the two germline ends. Germline-derived CDR1 and CDR2 are KGHSH and LQKENI. To make TCR beta libraries, researchers used iRepertoire HTBI primers and Arm-PCR of CDR3 regions. In the original workflow: Sequenced samples collectively carried roughly 60 TRBV and some 15 TRBJ segments. MiXCR, run by TCRdb on the multiplex PCR reads, gives a single entry per CDR3 protein. The V and J calls shown here were made by TCRdb, not taken from the authors' results. The sample has 450,000 to 600,000 distinct CDR3 sequences; approximately 12% are singletons. Stated time point: newly diagnosed GD, antithyroid drugs for less than 3 months. Extracted RNA from PBMCs served as the source of the TCR library.

Study conclusions and caveats: Having few samples may have compromised the accuracy. Under persistent disease, TRBV28, TRBJ1-2 and TRBJ2-5 were used preferentially.

This clonotype occurred many times. Its antigen remains unknown. This same sample was also taken into another study, of T cells in Graves' hyperthyroidism and ophthalmopathy. In that study: A first-round RT-PCR of the TCR CDR3 used the HTBI primer set.

The sequence was obtained from a young man with Graves disease. The rearrangement uses TRBV18 and TRBJ1-1, with no clear D. The sequences come from peripheral blood mononuclear cells (PBMCs), collected at new diagnosis, from a patient treated with antithyroid drugs. CDR3 coding DNA: TGTGCCAGCTCACAGGGATATGAAGCTTTCTTT. It encodes CASSQGYEAFF.